Listed below are T cell receptor beta chains from one sample, sequenced in a study of OX40 agonist ivuxolimab in advanced cancers. Sequenced by immunoSEQ multiplex PCR; TCRdb stores in-frame clones only, minus some. Here the sample spans 85,000 to 100,000 clones, about 89% being singletons. The sample in question was CD4+ or CD8+ T cells sorted from blood, obtained in a trial of the OX40 agonist ivuxolimab. The receptor set was obtained from an adult with an advanced solid tumor such as melanoma, head and neck, liver or kidney cancer. Each CDR3 is given without its conserved first and last residue. Size tells how often a clone was seen (once, few, many) or the class of an expanded clone, and some rows leave it out.

TRBV30	TRBJ1-3	-	AWSSGGSGNTIY
TRBV7-6	TRBJ2-1	-	ASSLTGPRLYNEQF
TRBV28	TRBJ1-2	-	ASSSVPSSVHGYT
TRBV7-7	TRBJ2-1	once	ASSLETGQGVGEQF
TRBV11-3	TRBJ2-3	few	ASSLRASPDTQY
TRBV4-1	TRBJ1-3	medium-sized	ASSQVRDGFGNTIY
TRBV7-9	TRBJ1-4	once	ASSLGSVATNEKLF
TRBV27	TRBJ2-7	-	ASSLLRGNEQY
TRBV18	TRBJ1-1	-	ASSPGANTEAF
TRBV9	TRBJ2-7	-	ASSVAPISGAAYEQY
TRBV5-6	TRBJ2-7	-	ASSLAWAHEQY
TRBV2	TRBJ2-7	-	ASRTSGRAVEQY
TRBV9	TRBJ2-2	-	ASRETWDAGELF
TRBV6-1	TRBJ1-4	-	ASRGQGRTNEKLF
TRBV7-9	TRBJ1-2	-	ASSSTGINYGYT
TRBV28	TRBJ1-3	-	ASSLQQAGNTIY
TRBV11-3	TRBJ2-3	-	ASSPGLSTDTQY
TRBV6-1	TRBJ2-5	-	ASIWGLEETQY
TRBV19	TRBJ1-1	-	ASSIGAPGLNTEAF
TRBV2	TRBJ1-2	-	ASSDRQGNYGYT
TRBV28	TRBJ2-4	-	ASSSGLAGDLGNIQY
TRBV6-5	TRBJ1-5	few	ASSYEQFNQPQH
TRBV7-2	TRBJ1-3	few	ASSLASVWGSGNTIY
TRBV5-1	TRBJ1-2	-	ASSFGGGLRGYT
TRBV5-1	TRBJ2-5	-	ASSFRGDQGSQETQY
TRBV6-5	TRBJ1-6	-	ASSYSRGSANSPLH
TRBV30	TRBJ1-1	few	AWSLQVNTEAF
TRBV5-1	TRBJ2-1	-	ASSLAGGFHNEQF
TRBV6-1	TRBJ2-2	-	ASSVELNTGELF
TRBV7-8	TRBJ1-5	-	ASSQTGSNQPQH
TRBV9	TRBJ2-7	-	ASSVGARTSYEQY
TRBV6-1	TRBJ2-5	-	ASTFPDSQETQY
TRBV19	TRBJ2-2	-	AGGGAYTGELF
TRBV11-2	TRBJ2-3	-	ASSLALAGVGDTQY
TRBV9	TRBJ2-1	once	ASSGTGQVSYNEQF
TRBV4-1	TRBJ2-6	-	ASSPRGSGANVLT
TRBV19	TRBJ2-1	-	ASSTGPNEQF
TRBV19	TRBJ2-1	-	ASSIASTGNEQF
TRBV5-1	TRBJ2-1	-	ASSPLAGEYNEQF
TRBV15	TRBJ1-5	-	ATSRDQGARNQPQH
TRBV11-2	TRBJ2-1	-	ASSLVVAGGNEQF
TRBV5-1	TRBJ1-5	-	ASSRDGYSNQPQH
TRBV6-4	TRBJ1-5	-	ARTRSNQPQH
TRBV5-6	TRBJ1-5	-	ASSLYNNQPQH
TRBV7-3	TRBJ2-1	once	ASSLAGPYNEQF